Presented here are 18 T cell receptor beta chains from one specimen sequenced in a study of T cells in localized non-small cell lung cancer. Profiling relied on immunoSEQ multiplex PCR, and the TCRdb table lists in-frame clones only, not all of them. Of tens of thousands of clones in the sample, around 90% are singletons; the top ten hold around 20%. The sample in question was peripheral blood, obtained before any cancer treatment. These receptors came from a man aged 35-69 years with stage I squamous cell lung carcinoma.

The V and J genes are TRBV15 and TRBJ2-3; D is unresolved. This CDR3 comprises 16 residues. The germline V gene has CDR1 LNHNV and CDR2 YYDKDF (reference sequence). V gave up 0 bases and J gave up 6 bases, with 16 bases separating them. Here the CDR3 DNA reads TGTGCCACCAGCAGAGATCTAGAACCCAACCTGGATACGCAGTATTTT. It translates to CATSRDLEPNLDTQYF.

The chain links TRBV25-1 to TRBJ2-1, with D possibly TRBD2 on 6 matching bases. The V gene's germline CDR1 is MGHDK and CDR2 SYGVNS. The V gene lost 4 bases and the J gene lost 3 bases, with 10 bases spanning the gap. The CDR3 sequence is 14 residues long. CDR3 DNA sequence: TGTGCCAGCAGTGTTAGCGGAGTCTACAATGAGCAGTTCTTC. It translates to CASSVSGVYNEQFF.

The V call is TRBV27, the J call TRBJ2-5; D might be TRBD2 (6 bases). This CDR3 comprises 16 residues. V was pared by 5 bases and J by 0 bases, with 16 bases between. CDR1 and CDR2 (germline): MNHEY, SMNVEV (reference sequence). Here the CDR3 DNA reads TGTGCCAGCAGTCCCGACCCGGGAGCGTACCAAGAGACCCAGTACTTC. Translated, it gives CASSPDPGAYQETQYF.

Note on this clone: Germline is not matched at one junction end, which may reflect a read error. The chain carries TRBV7-7 and TRBJ2-5; TRBD1 is a possible D gene (5 bases). CDR3 length: 12 residues. The germline V gene has CDR1 SSHAT and CDR2 FNYEAQ (reference sequence). The CDR3 is CASSLGAGTQYF. In DNA, the CDR3 is TGTGCTAGCAGCTTAGGGGCTGGGACCCAGTACTTC.

The chain has TRBV13 and TRBJ2-3; D could derive from TRBD1 or TRBD2 (6 bases each). With 6 bases removed from V and 3 bases from J, the gap between germline ends came to 25 bases. This CDR3 is built from 18 residues. CDR1 is PRHDT, CDR2 FYEKMQ, per germline (reference sequence). CDR3 DNA: TGTGCCAGCAGTCCCTCCCGTGGGGCATGGAGGGGGACAGATACGCAGTATTTT. This translates into CASSPSRGAWRGTDTQYF.

This clone has only one observation. CDR3 nucleotides: TGCGCCAGCAGCTTGTTTCGTCTAGCGGGAGGGTTTGAGCAGTTCTTC. This sequence encodes CASSLFRLAGGFEQFF. The rearrangement joins TRBV5-1 to TRBJ2-1; 12 bases map to TRBD2. CDR3 size: 16 residues. Trimming took 1 base from V and 9 from J; bases not matched to a gene: 8. Germline loops: CDR1 SGHRS, CDR2 YFSETQ. Based on the CDR3 plus reference TRBV5-1 and TRBJ2-1, the full variable domain is KAGVTQTPRYLIKTRGQQVTLSCSPISGHRSVSWYQQTPGQGLQFLFEYFSETQRNKGNFPGRFSGRQFSNSRSEMNVSTLELGDSALYLCASSLFRLAGGFEQFFGPGTRLTVL.

This clone was counted only a few times. V is TRBV5-6 and J is TRBJ2-3; TRBD1 is a possible D gene (5 bases). Trimming shortened V by 6 bases and J by 1 base, and 24 bases separated the two germline ends. The CDR3 totals 18 residues. Per germline, CDR1 SGHDT and CDR2 YYEEEE. CDR3 residues: CASNDLVKGNLGTDTQYF. The CDR3 region has the DNA TGTGCCAGCAACGACCTTGTTAAGGGGAATTTGGGCACAGATACGCAGTATTTT.

The CDR3 region is CASSSDRLNEQFF. The CDR3, as DNA: TGTGCCAGTAGTAGCGACAGACTCAATGAGCAGTTCTTC. This rearrangement joins TRBV19 to TRBJ2-1; tentative D call: TRBD1 (5 bases). Per germline, CDR1 LNHDA and CDR2 SQIVND (reference sequence). CDR3 length: 13 residues. Trimming pared 4 bases from V and 6 bases from J, leaving 10 bases between.

The rearrangement links TRBV2 to TRBJ2-7; TRBD2 agrees at 9 bases. The length of the CDR3 is 12 residues. Per germline, CDR1 SNHLY and CDR2 FYNNEI. The V gene end was trimmed by 4 bases and the J gene end by 6 bases; junction bases not matched to a gene: 1. CDR3 protein: CASSALAGEQYF. As DNA, the CDR3 is TGTGCCAGCAGTGCACTAGCGGGCGAGCAGTACTTC. The complete variable domain, with remaining parts taken from reference TRBV2 and TRBJ2-7, reads EPEVTQTPSHQVTQMGQEVILRCVPISNHLYFYWYRQILGQKVEFLVSFYNNEISEKSEIFDDQFSVERPDGSNFTLKIRSTKLEDSAMYFCASSALAGEQYFGPGTRLTVT.

This clone is a singleton in its sample. V is TRBV28 and J is TRBJ2-2, with 9 bases identical to TRBD1. Germline V gene data show CDR1 as MDHEN and CDR2 as SYDVKM. The CDR3 is made up of 15 amino acids. Trimming cost V 4 bases and J 3 bases; bases outside gene matches: 3. The chain's CDR3 is CASSSTGGYTGELFF. CDR3 nucleotide sequence: TGTGCCAGCAGTTCCACAGGGGGCTACACCGGGGAGCTGTTTTTT.

This chain joins TRBV7-3 and TRBJ2-2; no reliable D call. V was pared by 5 bases and J by 4 bases, with 20 bases between. From germline, CDR1 is SGHTA and CDR2 FQGTGA. The CDR3 is 17 amino acids. The CDR3 loop reads CASSQFAEKGSTGELFF. The DNA for the CDR3 is TGTGCCAGCAGCCAATTCGCGGAGAAGGGTAGCACCGGGGAGCTGTTTTTT. Variable domain in full (rest from reference TRBV7-3 and TRBJ2-2): GAGVSQTPSNKVTEKGKYVELRCDPISGHTALYWYRQSLGQGPEFLIYFQGTGAADDSGLPNDRFFAVRPEGSVSTLKIQRTERGDSAVYLCASSQFAEKGSTGELFFGEGSRLTVL.

This chain uses TRBV7-2 with TRBJ1-5, with 7 bases aligning to TRBD1. This CDR3 spans 13 amino acids. The V and J ends lost 5 bases and 6 bases, in that order; junction bases with no gene match: 4. Looked up from germline, CDR1 is SGHTA and CDR2 is FQGNSA. The CDR3 region is CASSRQGSQPQHF. DNA of the CDR3: TGTGCCAGCAGCCGACAGGGAAGTCAGCCCCAGCATTTT.

This sequence joins TRBV11-2 and TRBJ1-1; D is ambiguous. This CDR3 contains 13 residues. Germline V gene data show CDR1 as SGHAT and CDR2 as FQNNGV. V dropped 2 bases and J dropped 4 bases, with 8 bases sitting between them. The CDR3 loop reads CASSLFQPTEAFF. The CDR3 DNA sequence: TGTGCCAGCAGCTTATTTCAACCCACTGAAGCTTTCTTT.

This chain joins TRBV30 and TRBJ2-3; tentatively, D is TRBD1 (6 bases). CDR1 and CDR2 from the germline V gene are GTSNPN and SVGIG (reference sequence). The V end was cut by 3 bases, the J end by 7 bases, with 20 bases between. This CDR3 has 15 residues. This CDR3 is CAWRPADRGSHTQYF. The CDR3 nucleotides read TGTGCCTGGAGACCTGCGGACAGAGGTTCTCATACGCAGTATTTT. The whole variable domain, remainder taken from reference TRBV30 and TRBJ2-3, is SQTIHQWPATLVQPVGSPLSLECTVEGTSNPNLYWYRQAAGRGLQLLFYSVGIGQISSEVPQNLSASRPQDRQFILSSKKLLLSDSGFYLCAWRPADRGSHTQYFGPGTRLTVL.

The rearrangement links TRBV4-2 to TRBJ2-7; tentatively, D is TRBD2 (5 bases). There are 14 residues in the CDR3. Germline V gene data show CDR1 as LGHNA and CDR2 as YNFKEQ. V was cut by 0 bases and J by 6 bases, with 12 bases left in between. CDR3 in amino acids: CASSQDRGVGEQYF. The CDR3 DNA reads as TGTGCCAGCAGCCAAGATCGGGGTGTGGGCGAGCAGTACTTC.

The rearrangement links TRBV5-1 to TRBJ2-1, with 7 nucleotides matching TRBD2. The CDR3 has 17 amino acids. CDR1 and CDR2 from the germline V gene are SGHRS and YFSETQ. Trimming cost V 4 bases and J 1 base; bases outside gene matches: 11. The CDR3 bases are TGCGCCAGCAGCCCCCCTCTGGCGGGAGTTTCCTACAATGAGCAGTTCTTC. This codes for CASSPPLAGVSYNEQFF.

The chain links TRBV7-2 to TRBJ2-3, with no clear D. CDR1 is SGHTA, CDR2 FQGNSA, per germline. The V and J ends lost 5 bases and 0 bases respectively, with 9 bases between them. The CDR3 has 14 residues. CDR3 sequence reads: CASSALSSTDTQYF. The CDR3 coding sequence is TGTGCCAGCAGCGCCCTTAGTAGCACAGATACGCAGTATTTT.

The V call is TRBV2, the J call TRBJ2-1; D is uncertain. The CDR3 spans 13 residues. The V gene lost 8 bases and the J gene lost 0 bases, with 8 bases spanning the gap. From germline, CDR1 is SNHLY and CDR2 FYNNEI. The CDR3 DNA sequence: TGTGCCAGCCCTGGCCGCTCCTACAATGAGCAGTTCTTC. Protein sequence: CASPGRSYNEQFF. Combining the CDR3 with reference TRBV2 and TRBJ2-1 gives the whole variable domain EPEVTQTPSHQVTQMGQEVILRCVPISNHLYFYWYRQILGQKVEFLVSFYNNEISEKSEIFDDQFSVERPDGSNFTLKIRSTKLEDSAMYFCASPGRSYNEQFFGPGTRLTVL.